This passage covers 25 T cell receptor beta chains from one sample sequenced in a study of CD8+ T cells in alopecia areata. Isolated RNA was reverse transcribed into cDNA used as the sequencing template. Assay used: immunoSEQ multiplex PCR; TCRdb lists only in-frame clones, some missing. The sample lists about 34,000 clones, approximately 80% seen once, with around 19% in the top ten. Sequenced: NKG2D-low CD8+ T cells sorted from blood. Receptor source: a human donor with alopecia areata.

The table lists this clone with a few counts. V and J are TRBV6-4 and TRBJ2-5; 8 bases map to TRBD2. This CDR3 is built from 15 residues. The junction had 6 bases not matched to a gene; V was cut back by 4 bases and J by 2 bases. Germline CDR1 and CDR2: MRHNA and SNTAGT. Here the CDR3 reads CASSVRSGGQETQYF. For the CDR3, the DNA is TGTGCCAGCAGTGTGAGAAGCGGGGGACAAGAGACCCAGTACTTC.

This clone was counted a single time. This chain links TRBV6-6 with TRBJ1-2; no reliable D call. There are 12 residues in the CDR3. Germline V gene lookup returns CDR1 MNHNY and CDR2 SVGAGI (reference sequence). Trimming shortened V by 6 bases and J by 6 bases, and 11 bases separated the two germline ends. The CDR3 protein is CASRVSLDGYTF. The CDR3, as DNA: TGTGCCAGCAGGGTCTCTCTAGATGGCTACACCTTC.

This sequence joins TRBV27 and TRBJ2-7; unclear D gene. This CDR3 contains 15 residues. Between the trimmed V and J ends, which lost 8 bases and 2 bases, there was a span of 19 bases. CDR1 and CDR2 from the germline V gene are MNHEY and SMNVEV (reference sequence). CDR3 amino acids: CASGLPNGPTYEQYF. CDR3 bases: TGTGCCAGCGGATTGCCAAACGGACCGACCTACGAGCAGTACTTC.

The chain uses TRBV29-1 and TRBJ1-3; D unresolved. With 6 bases removed from V and 0 bases from J, the gap between germline ends came to 6 bases. From germline, CDR1 is SQVTM and CDR2 ANQGSEA. The CDR3 contains 12 residues. The CDR3 region has the DNA TGCAGCGTAACAGTCTCTGGAAACACCATATATTTT. This gives the protein CSVTVSGNTIYF.

V usage is TRBV9 and J usage is TRBJ2-5; the match to TRBD1 covers 8 bases. Germline V gives CDR1 SGDLS, CDR2 YYNGEE. After removal of 3 bases from V and 4 bases from J, the junction contained 8 bases not matched to a gene. This CDR3 region has 15 residues. CDR3 amino acids: CASSERQGKIETQYF. CDR3 nucleotides: TGTGCCAGCAGCGAGAGACAGGGGAAAATAGAGACCCAGTACTTC.

The CDR3 reads CSVVAEDYGYTF. CDR3 nucleotide sequence: TGCAGCGTTGTGGCCGAGGATTATGGCTACACCTTC. The chain is built from TRBV29-1 and TRBJ1-2, with no clear D. Germline V gene lookup returns CDR1 SQVTM and CDR2 ANQGSEA. The V end lost 4 bases, the J end lost 5 bases, and 11 bases lay between the germline ends. The CDR3 is 12 residues long. Using reference TRBV29-1 and TRBJ1-2 for the parts outside the CDR3, the full variable domain is SAVISQKPSRDICQRGTSLTIQCQVDSQVTMMFWYRQQPGQSLTLIATANQGSEATYESGFVIDKFPISRPNLTFSTLTVSNMSPEDSSIYLCSVVAEDYGYTFGSGTRLTVV.

CDR3 sequence: CASSLALAGLAGGFQETQYF. The CDR3 coding sequence is TGTGCCAGCAGCTTAGCGCTCGCCGGGCTAGCGGGGGGATTTCAAGAGACCCAGTACTTC. V gene TRBV7-8 combines with J gene TRBJ2-5, with 11 bases that match TRBD2. Germline V gene data show CDR1 as SGHVS and CDR2 as FQNEAQ. V dropped 0 bases and J dropped 2; count of bases not matched to a gene: 14. This CDR3 comprises 20 residues.

This clone was seen just once. At one boundary the junction diverges from the germline segment, which might be a read error. The rearrangement uses TRBV13 and TRBJ1-1; D might be TRBD1 (6 bases). CDR3 length: 16 amino acids. Looked up from germline, CDR1 is PRHDT and CDR2 is FYEKMQ (reference sequence). The CDR3 sequence is CASSLVAQGGDTGAFF. Here the CDR3 DNA reads TGTGCCAGCAGCTTAGTCGCTCAGGGAGGGGACACTGGAGCTTTCTTT. The variable domain in full, with the rest retrieved from reference TRBV13 and TRBJ1-1, is AAGVIQSPRHLIKEKRETATLKCYPIPRHDTVYWYQQGPGQDPQFLISFYEKMQSDKGSIPDRFSAQQFSDYHSELNMSSLELGDSALYFCASSLVAQGGDTGAFFGQGTRLTVV.

This chain joins TRBV4-1 and TRBJ2-1; D may correspond to TRBD1 or TRBD2 (5 bases each). V was shortened by 4 bases and J by 0 bases, with 16 bases between the two germline ends. The germline V gene has CDR1 MGHRA and CDR2 YSYEKL. The CDR3 covers 17 residues. The CDR3 here is CASSRSLWGSSYNEQFF. The CDR3 nucleotides read TGCGCCAGCAGCCGATCGTTGTGGGGGAGCTCCTACAATGAGCAGTTCTTC.

Only one count was recorded for this clone. The genes are TRBV9 and TRBJ2-2; D uncertain. Trimming removed 4 bases at V and 1 base at J, with 14 bases between. Germline V gene sequence: CDR1 SGDLS, CDR2 YYNGEE. This CDR3 region has 16 residues. The chain's CDR3 is CASSPPHSRNTGELFF. The CDR3 region has the DNA TGTGCCAGCAGCCCTCCACACTCCCGGAACACCGGGGAGCTGTTTTTT. The complete variable domain, with remaining parts taken from reference TRBV9 and TRBJ2-2, reads DSGVTQTPKHLITATGQRVTLRCSPRSGDLSVYWYQQSLDQGLQFLIQYYNGEERAKGNILERFSAQQFPDLHSELNLSSLELGDSALYFCASSPPHSRNTGELFFGEGSRLTVL.

This sequence joins TRBV29-1 and TRBJ2-2; 10 nucleotides align to TRBD2. Germline V gene data show CDR1 as SQVTM and CDR2 as ANQGSEA. The CDR3 totals 15 residues. V gave up 6 bases and J gave up 4 bases; unmatched junction bases: 8. The CDR3 DNA sequence: TGCAGCGTGGCCGGGACTAGCGAGGGCACCGGGGAGCTGTTTTTT. Translated: CSVAGTSEGTGELFF.

The rearrangement links TRBV13 to TRBJ2-7; D is possibly TRBD2 (6 bases). Trimming left V 1 base short and J 6 bases short, with 10 bases between. The germline gives CDR1 PRHDT, CDR2 FYEKMQ (reference sequence). The CDR3 runs to 13 residues. CDR3 region: CASSLVGEAEQYF. The CDR3 DNA is TGTGCCAGCAGCTTAGTTGGGGAGGCCGAGCAGTACTTC.

This chain uses TRBV5-6 with TRBJ2-1; D gene ambiguous. Germline CDR1 SGHDT, CDR2 YYEEEE. Trimming left V 3 bases short and J 4 bases short, with 11 bases between. The CDR3 contains 14 residues. The CDR3 DNA reads TGTGCCAGCAGCTCTATAGAGAAATACAATGAGCAGTTCTTC. Translated, it gives CASSSIEKYNEQFF.

The count of this clone is one. The chain links TRBV27 to TRBJ2-3; 9 bases align to TRBD1. V shed 11 bases and J 7 bases; nucleotides not matched to a gene: 13. Per the germline V gene, CDR1 is MNHEY and CDR2 is SMNVEV (reference sequence). This CDR3 contains 14 residues. The DNA of the CDR3 is TGTGCCTCCGACCCGGGACAGGGACCACATACGCAGTATTTT. Amino acids: CASDPGQGPHTQYF.

V gene TRBV7-6 combines with J gene TRBJ2-7; D gene ambiguous. Trimming removed 0 bases at V and 3 bases at J, with 12 bases between. The CDR3 has 15 residues. Per the germline V gene, CDR1 is SGHVS and CDR2 is FNYEAQ. CDR3 nucleotide sequence: TGTGCCAGCAGCTTAGCAGATGGGGTGATCTACGAGCAGTACTTC. It codes for CASSLADGVIYEQYF.

With respect to this clone: The sample carries other DNA sequences with the same CDR3. This chain joins TRBV29-1 and TRBJ1-1, with D unresolved. The CDR3 sequence is 11 residues long. The V end was cut by 4 bases, the J end by 0 bases, with 3 bases between. Germline assignment: CDR1 SQVTM and CDR2 ANQGSEA. CDR3 DNA: TGCAGCGTTGTCTTGAACACTGAAGCTTTCTTT. This sequence encodes CSVVLNTEAFF.

The chain uses TRBV27 and TRBJ1-2; D unresolved. CDR1 is MNHEY, CDR2 SMNVEV, per germline (reference sequence). The V end was cut by 5 bases, the J end by 4 bases, with 11 bases between. The length of the CDR3 is 13 residues. The CDR3 bases are TGTGCCAGCAGTCCAAGGGAATTCTATGGCTACACCTTC. Translation: CASSPREFYGYTF.

V usage is TRBV28 and J usage is TRBJ2-1; unclear D gene. This CDR3 region has 13 residues. The V end was cut by 5 bases, the J end by 2 bases, with 7 bases between. In germline, CDR1 is MDHEN, CDR2 SYDVKM. CDR3 region: CASSPLPYNEQFF. The CDR3 DNA is TGTGCCAGCAGTCCCCTGCCCTACAATGAGCAGTTCTTC.

The chain has TRBV29-1 and TRBJ1-1; D is uncertain. Germline V lookup: CDR1 SQVTM, CDR2 ANQGSEA. The V and J ends lost 5 bases and 0 bases respectively, with 7 bases between them. The length of the CDR3 is 12 residues. The CDR3 DNA reads TGCAGCGTTCGTAATATGAACACTGAAGCTTTCTTT. Its translation: CSVRNMNTEAFF.

CDR3 coding DNA: TGCAGCGTTGAAGAGCGACAGGGGTGGACCGGGGAGCTGTTTTTT. Encoded protein: CSVEERQGWTGELFF. This chain connects TRBV29-1 to TRBJ2-2; 8 bases agree with TRBD1. J gave up 5 bases and V 0 bases, and 5 bases lay outside the gene matches. This CDR3 is 15 amino acids long. CDR1 is SQVTM, CDR2 ANQGSEA, per germline.

V and J are TRBV27 and TRBJ1-2; 9 bases match TRBD1. V was clipped by 10 bases and J by 7 bases; unmatched bases: 7. CDR1 is MNHEY and CDR2 is SMNVEV in the germline V gene (reference sequence). The CDR3 length is 12 residues. CDR3 coding DNA: TGTGCCACGCTACAGGGGGCGCTTGGCTACACCTTC. It specifies CATLQGALGYTF.

This clone was seen only once. The chain couples TRBV7-6 to TRBJ2-2; no firm D call. This CDR3 is built from 18 residues. CDR1 and CDR2 (germline): SGHVS, FNYEAQ. V was trimmed by 2 bases and J by 1 base, leaving 17 bases between them. CDR3 protein: CASSLKARESVNTGELFF. CDR3 bases: TGTGCCAGCAGCTTAAAAGCAAGAGAATCCGTGAACACCGGGGAGCTGTTTTTT.

This chain connects TRBV29-1 to TRBJ2-7; D is possibly TRBD1 or TRBD2 (5 bases each). CDR3 length: 12 residues. The germline V gene has CDR1 SQVTM and CDR2 ANQGSEA. The CDR3 coding sequence is TGCAGTTACAGGACGGGGAGCTACGAGCAGTACTTC. This sequence encodes CSYRTGSYEQYF.

The chain carries TRBV7-9 and TRBJ1-5; maybe TRBD1 (6 bases). The germline V gene has CDR1 SEHNR and CDR2 FQNEAQ (reference sequence). The CDR3 is 13 residues long. V shed 6 bases and J shed 4 bases, with 10 bases lying between them. The CDR3 DNA reads as TGTGCCAGCAGTGGACAGAGGAATCAGCCCCAGCATTTT. As protein: CASSGQRNQPQHF.

The gene calls are TRBV5-1 and TRBJ2-1; 10 positions agree with TRBD2. Looked up from germline, CDR1 is SGHRS and CDR2 is YFSETQ. CDR3 length: 21 amino acids. The ends lost 0 bases at V and 0 bases at J; junction bases unmatched: 15. The CDR3 loop is CASSLAPIGLAGDSSYNEQFF. The CDR3 DNA reads as TGCGCCAGCAGCTTGGCCCCCATTGGGCTAGCGGGGGACAGCTCCTACAATGAGCAGTTCTTC.